This T cell receptor beta chain came from a study of blood T cells in healthy people across ages. Findings and limits, study-wide: There was no known CMV status for donors, so expanded clonotype changes were possibly confounded.

From germline, CDR1 is SQVTM and CDR2 ANQGSEA. Between the trimmed V and J ends, which lost 4 bases and 7 bases, there was a span of 22 bases. This CDR3 region has 15 residues. The use of a sample-barcoded 5' primer and a J-beta primer mix characterized a second PCR of roughly 6 to 12 cycles. TCRdb re-analysed the 5' RACE reads in MiXCR, keeping a single row per CDR3 protein. In the table there are about 1 million distinct CDR3 sequences, roughly 24% of which are singletons. A note on this clonotype: Antigen specificity is unknown.

The sample also formed part of further work on T cells of mothers and their children. That study adds: A few healthy Caucasian mothers gave samples, and so did their six children. In the second PCR, M1S primer introduced barcodes and 2-4 random bases.

The sample was blood. V usage is TRBV29-1 and J usage is TRBJ1-2; possible D gene TRBD1, 5 bases. The clonotype was recovered from a girl aged 2 to 9 in good health. The DNA for the CDR3 is TGCAGCGTTGTGTCCCTCATAGGGGCCAGTTTTGGCTACACCTTC. This translates into CSVVSLIGASFGYTF. Full variable domain (missing parts from reference TRBV29-1 and TRBJ1-2): SAVISQKPSRDICQRGTSLTIQCQVDSQVTMMFWYRQQPGQSLTLIATANQGSEATYESGFVIDKFPISRPNLTFSTLTVSNMSPEDSSIYLCSVVSLIGASFGYTFGSGTRLTVV.